Shown below are 5 T cell receptor beta chains from a single sample sequenced in a study of blood T cell dynamics during melanoma immunotherapy. Specified time point: pre-treatment baseline. Sequencing was performed with immunoSEQ multiplex PCR; in TCRdb, only in-frame clones are kept and a portion is missing. The table has more than 11,000 clones, 80% to 90% seen once. The source material was blood, sampled from a patient treated with checkpoint blockade. These TCRs come from a human donor with melanoma.

This chain links TRBV5-8 with TRBJ1-1, with D perhaps TRBD1 (6 bases). The CDR3 runs 15 residues. Between the trimmed V and J ends, which lost 0 bases and 4 bases, there was a span of 13 bases. Germline V CDR1 and CDR2: SGHTS, YDEGEE. CDR3 bases: TGTGCCAGCAGCTTGGGATGGGGGGCAGGCACTGAAGCTTTCTTT. Translated, it gives CASSLGWGAGTEAFF. Filled out from reference TRBV5-8 and TRBJ1-1, the complete variable domain reads EAGVTQSPTHLIKTRGQQATLRCSPISGHTSVYWYQQALGLGLQFLLWYDEGEERNRGNFPPRFSGRQFPNYSSELNVNALELEDSALYLCASSLGWGAGTEAFFGQGTRLTVV.

V gene TRBV21-1 combines with J gene TRBJ1-1. TRBV21-1 is tagged as a pseudogene. This CDR3 contains 14 residues. This CDR3 is CASSKWTENTEAFF. The CDR3 coding sequence is TGTGCCAGCAGCAAGTGGACGGAGAACACTGAAGCTTTCTTT.

This clone was observed a single time. The V and J genes are TRBV2 and TRBJ2-5; TRBD2 matches at 9 bases. V lost 6 bases, J lost 3 bases, and 8 bases stayed unmatched. The CDR3 has 15 residues. Germline V gives CDR1 SNHLY, CDR2 FYNNEI. CDR3 in amino acids: CASSGGASGEETQYF. CDR3 DNA sequence: TGTGCCAGCAGCGGGGGGGCTAGCGGGGAAGAGACCCAGTACTTC.

This clone was seen only once. The chain couples TRBV5-5 to TRBJ1-5; no clear D. V gave up 0 bases and J gave up 2 bases, with 9 bases separating them. The length of the CDR3 is 15 residues. Germline V lookup: CDR1 SGHKS, CDR2 YYEKEE (reference sequence). The CDR3 protein is CASSLVPGGNQPQHF. The CDR3 DNA sequence: TGTGCCAGCAGCTTGGTCCCAGGTGGCAATCAGCCCCAGCATTTT.

This chain connects TRBV7-9 to TRBJ1-2, with a possible D match to TRBD1 (5 bases). This CDR3 is built from 12 residues. Trimming shortened V by 3 bases and J by 4 bases, and 6 bases separated the two germline ends. The V gene's germline CDR1 is SEHNR and CDR2 FQNEAQ (reference sequence). The DNA of the CDR3 is TGTGCCAGCAGCTTTGACAGCTATGGCTACACCTTC. This codes for CASSFDSYGYTF.